A single sample is the source of the 30 T cell receptor beta chains below, sequenced in a study of control samples from healthy donors and cancer patients (dated by TCRdb to 2018 to 2020). Libraries were built with the immunoSEQ multiplex PCR assay. TCRdb retrieved this table from immuneACCESS and kept in-frame rearrangements only. Not all clones are present; in checked studies, unresolved V genes account for under half, and no reason is known for the remainder. This sample lists 35,000 to 50,000 clones; less than 85% were detected once. The top ten hold over 45% of the sample. Specimen: blood. The receptor source for this set is a man aged 60 to 75 in good health.

This chain connects TRBV18 to TRBJ1-5, with 7 bases that match TRBD1. Per germline, CDR1 KGHSH and CDR2 LQKENI. After removal of 6 bases from V and 5 bases from J, the junction contained 4 bases not matched to a gene. The CDR3 is 13 amino acids. The CDR3 here is CASSPDRDQPQHF. Written as DNA, the CDR3 is TGTGCCAGCTCGCCCGACAGGGATCAGCCCCAGCATTTT.

Here the CDR3 reads CASRDSLSGANVLTF. The CDR3 nucleotides are TGCGCCAGCAGAGACAGCCTCTCTGGGGCCAACGTCCTGACTTTC. The chain couples TRBV5-1 to TRBJ2-6, with D possibly being TRBD1 (5 bases). Trimming shortened V by 5 bases and J by 0 bases, and 9 bases separated the two germline ends. This CDR3 has 15 residues. Germline V lookup: CDR1 SGHRS, CDR2 YFSETQ.

This chain uses TRBV10-2 with TRBJ1-2; 7 nucleotides agree with TRBD1. CDR3 length: 15 residues. Germline values: CDR1 WSHSY, CDR2 SAAADI. The J segment lost 2 bases and the V segment lost 0 bases, leaving 3 bases of the junction unmatched. DNA for the CDR3: TGCGCCAGCAGTGAGTCTTCGGGACAGAACTATGGCTACACCTTC. It yields the protein CASSESSGQNYGYTF.

The V call is TRBV5-1, the J call TRBJ2-5, with a tentative D call TRBD1 (6 bases). V was cut by 0 bases and J by 5 bases, with 14 bases left in between. CDR1 and CDR2 (germline): SGHRS, YFSETQ. CDR3 size: 15 residues. CDR3 nucleotides: TGCGCCAGCAGCTTGGGAGGGGGACGGCGGGAGACCCAGTACTTC. Protein: CASSLGGGRRETQYF. Full variable domain (missing parts from reference TRBV5-1 and TRBJ2-5): KAGVTQTPRYLIKTRGQQVTLSCSPISGHRSVSWYQQTPGQGLQFLFEYFSETQRNKGNFPGRFSGRQFSNSRSEMNVSTLELGDSALYLCASSLGGGRRETQYFGPGTRLLVL.

The chain links TRBV4-1 to TRBJ2-5; a possible D gene is TRBD1 (5 bases). This CDR3 has 14 amino acids. Trimming shortened V by 3 bases and J by 7 bases, and 15 bases separated the two germline ends. Germline lookup yields CDR1 MGHRA and CDR2 YSYEKL. The CDR3 nucleotides are TGCGCCAGCAGCCAGGGTCAGGGTATTGGGACCCAGTACTTC. Translation: CASSQGQGIGTQYF.

This clone has only one observation. This rearrangement joins TRBV7-2 to TRBJ2-7; D uncertain. This CDR3 is built from 14 residues. Germline V gives CDR1 SGHTA, CDR2 FQGNSA. Trimming removed 1 base at V and 1 base at J, with 8 bases between. The CDR3 spells CASSLGWLSYEQYF. As DNA, the CDR3 is TGTGCCAGCAGCTTAGGGTGGCTATCCTACGAGCAGTACTTC. Based on the CDR3 plus reference TRBV7-2 and TRBJ2-7, the full variable domain is GAGVSQSPSNKVTEKGKDVELRCDPISGHTALYWYRQSLGQGLEFLIYFQGNSAPDKSGLPSDRFSAERTGGSVSTLTIQRTQQEDSAVYLCASSLGWLSYEQYFGPGTRLTVT.

Regarding this clone: This same CDR3 is encoded by further DNA sequences in the sample. The chain is built from TRBV5-1 and TRBJ1-4; D gene unclear. Germline assignment: CDR1 SGHRS and CDR2 YFSETQ. Trimming left V 1 base short and J 5 bases short, with 9 bases between. This CDR3 spans 14 amino acids. The CDR3, as DNA: TGCGCCAGCAGCTTGAACGGAGGAAATGAAAAACTGTTTTTT. This codes for CASSLNGGNEKLFF.

The rearrangement links TRBV4-3 to TRBJ1-4; D is possibly TRBD1 (6 bases). The CDR3 contains 16 residues. Germline V CDR1 and CDR2: LGHNA, YSLEER. V was clipped by 0 bases and J by 6 bases, with 14 bases between them. The CDR3 loop is CASSQDPGRGYEKLFF. CDR3 DNA sequence: TGCGCCAGCAGCCAAGACCCGGGCAGGGGTTATGAAAAACTGTTTTTT.

The chain couples TRBV6-6 to TRBJ1-3; 8 bases line up with TRBD1. The CDR3 has 16 residues. Per the germline V gene, CDR1 is MNHNY and CDR2 is SVGAGI (reference sequence). J lost 0 bases, V lost 6 bases, and 7 bases had no gene match. The CDR3 bases are TGTGCCAGCAGAAAGGGACAGGAACGCTCTGGAAACACCATATATTTT. Translating gives CASRKGQERSGNTIYF.

The chain is built from TRBV24-1 and TRBJ1-4, with a tentative D call TRBD1 (6 bases). The germline V gene encodes CDR1 KGHDR and CDR2 SFDVKD. The CDR3 runs 15 residues. Trimming cost V 1 base and J 11 bases, with 16 bases left between them. The CDR3 nucleotides read TGTGCCACCAGTGATTTAACACAGGGCAGAGGGAAACTGTTTTTT. Translated, it gives CATSDLTQGRGKLFF.

This clone was counted between two and nine times. The V gene is TRBV19, the J gene TRBJ1-4; D might be TRBD1 (6 bases). The germline V gene has CDR1 LNHDA and CDR2 SQIVND (reference sequence). The CDR3 totals 17 residues. The ends were cut back, 3 bases at V and 1 base at J, with 15 bases in the middle. The CDR3 protein is CASSIKEGRGTNEKLFF. In DNA form, the CDR3 reads TGTGCCAGTAGTATCAAAGAGGGCAGGGGAACTAATGAAAAACTGTTTTTT.

The chain carries TRBV4-3 and TRBJ2-3; TRBD1 matches at 9 bases. From germline, CDR1 is LGHNA and CDR2 YSLEER. CDR3 size: 16 residues. V lost 1 base and J lost 3; bases outside the gene matches: 5. CDR3 region: CASSQAWGTGTDTQYF. The CDR3 nucleotides are TGCGCCAGCAGCCAAGCTTGGGGGACAGGGACAGATACGCAGTATTTT.

The DNA of the CDR3 is TGTGCCAGCAGTCCGAGGACAGGAGGGCTCTATGGCTACACCTTC. It codes for CASSPRTGGLYGYTF. The chain carries TRBV28 and TRBJ1-2; 7 positions match TRBD1. The CDR3 length is 15 residues. Germline V lookup: CDR1 MDHEN, CDR2 SYDVKM. V shed 5 bases, J shed 4 bases, and the junction held 10 bases outside the gene matches.

J is TRBJ2-1 and V is TRBV27; D not certain. V lost 4 bases and J 3 bases, leaving 1 base between the germline ends. The CDR3 loop spans 11 amino acids. The germline V gene encodes CDR1 MNHEY and CDR2 SMNVEV (reference sequence). This CDR3 is CASSYYNEQFF. The CDR3 nucleotides are TGTGCCAGCAGTTACTACAATGAGCAGTTCTTC.

With respect to this clone: Other nucleotide sequences from this sample produce the same CDR3. This rearrangement joins TRBV18 to TRBJ2-3; D is possibly TRBD1 (6 bases). The CDR3 covers 17 residues. Trimming took off 3 bases at V and 3 bases at J, with 19 bases between the two ends. Germline lookup yields CDR1 KGHSH and CDR2 LQKENI. The CDR3 DNA follows: TGTGCCAGCTCACCGCCAGGACAGAGAATGGGAACAGATACGCAGTATTTT. Its translation: CASSPPGQRMGTDTQYF. The whole variable domain, filled in from reference TRBV18 and TRBJ2-3, reads NAGVMQNPRHLVRRRGQEARLRCSPMKGHSHVYWYRQLPEEGLKFMVYLQKENIIDESGMPKERFSAEFPKEGPSILRIQQVVRGDSAAYFCASSPPGQRMGTDTQYFGPGTRLTVL.

This rearrangement joins TRBV2 to TRBJ2-7; the match to TRBD1 covers 9 bases. The CDR3 contains 16 residues. CDR1 SNHLY and CDR2 FYNNEI come from the germline V gene. V was clipped by 7 bases and J by 0 bases; unmatched bases: 10. The CDR3 reads CASKNRDRAFSYEQYF. Here the CDR3 DNA reads TGTGCCAGCAAGAACCGGGACAGGGCCTTCTCCTACGAGCAGTACTTC. Supplemented by reference TRBV2 and TRBJ2-7, the full variable domain reads EPEVTQTPSHQVTQMGQEVILRCVPISNHLYFYWYRQILGQKVEFLVSFYNNEISEKSEIFDDQFSVERPDGSNFTLKIRSTKLEDSAMYFCASKNRDRAFSYEQYFGPGTRLTVT.

The rearrangement links TRBV18 to TRBJ2-3, with D possibly TRBD1 on 6 matching bases. Germline V CDR1 and CDR2: KGHSH, LQKENI. This CDR3 has 15 amino acids. V was pared by 5 bases and J by 1 base, with 13 bases between. The CDR3, as DNA: TGTGCCAGCTCAGGGCAGGGGCAACGCACAGATACGCAGTATTTT. This encodes CASSGQGQRTDTQYF.

This clone was observed once. The chain joins TRBV19 to TRBJ1-5, with a tentative D call TRBD1 (6 bases). The CDR3 covers 14 residues. Looked up from germline, CDR1 is LNHDA and CDR2 is SQIVND (reference sequence). V was trimmed by 7 bases and J by 2 bases, leaving 12 bases between them. The CDR3 sequence: CASNGRGGNQPQHF. The CDR3 DNA follows: TGTGCCAGTAATGGCAGGGGAGGCAATCAGCCCCAGCATTTT.

CDR3 DNA sequence: TGTGCCTGGAGCGAGACAGGGATAGAGACCCAGTACTTC. It encodes CAWSETGIETQYF. The chain employs TRBV30 and TRBJ2-5; 7 nucleotides line up with TRBD1. Trimming took 3 bases from V and 4 from J; bases not matched to a gene: 5. Germline lookup yields CDR1 GTSNPN and CDR2 SVGIG (reference sequence). The CDR3 sequence is 13 residues long.

The chain has TRBV2 and TRBJ2-3; no firm D call. Germline loops: CDR1 SNHLY, CDR2 FYNNEI. Trimming took 4 bases from V and 5 from J, leaving 7 bases between them. There are 12 residues in the CDR3. The CDR3 is CASSAAVDTQYF. Written as DNA, the CDR3 is TGTGCCAGCAGTGCCGCCGTAGATACGCAGTATTTT.

This clone was seen more than once but under ten times. The V and J genes are TRBV3-1 (or the pseudogene TRBV3-2) and TRBJ1-6, with D possibly matching TRBD1 (5 bases). This CDR3 has 14 amino acids. The V gene lost 3 bases and the J gene lost 7 bases, with 10 bases spanning the gap. CDR1 LGHDT and CDR2 YNNKEL come from the germline V gene (reference sequence). CDR3 coding DNA: TGTGCCAGCAGCCAGGGGGGGTGGAATTCACCCCTCCACTTT. This sequence encodes CASSQGGWNSPLHF.

The CDR3 nucleotides read TGTGCCAGCAGCTTGGGCGGGACACCTACCACTGAAGCTTTCTTT. Its translation is CASSLGGTPTTEAFF. This chain uses TRBV5-6 with TRBJ1-1; maybe TRBD1 (6 bases). CDR3 size: 15 residues. The germline V gene has CDR1 SGHDT and CDR2 YYEEEE. With 0 bases removed from V and 4 bases from J, the gap between germline ends came to 13 bases.

The gene calls are TRBV9 and TRBJ2-1, with 12 bases identical to TRBD2. Trimming removed 2 bases from V and 4 bases from J; junction bases left unmatched: 1. Germline CDR1 SGDLS, CDR2 YYNGEE. The CDR3 has 15 residues. CDR3 sequence (DNA): TGTGCCAGCAGCGTCGGACTAGCGGGGTACAATGAGCAGTTCTTC. Translating it yields CASSVGLAGYNEQFF.

The V and J genes are TRBV19 and TRBJ2-1; 8 bases are a match to TRBD2. V was pared by 3 bases and J by 4 bases, with 8 bases of the junction left unmatched. The germline V gene has CDR1 LNHDA and CDR2 SQIVND (reference sequence). The CDR3 is made up of 16 amino acids. In DNA form, the CDR3 reads TGTGCCAGTAGTATTGGAGGCGGGAGGCGATACAATGAGCAGTTCTTC. Protein: CASSIGGGRRYNEQFF.

The genes are TRBV2 and TRBJ1-2; perhaps TRBD1 as D (5 bases). Germline CDR1 is SNHLY and CDR2 is FYNNEI. The germline V and J ends were trimmed by 6 bases and 6 bases, with 14 bases remaining between them. This CDR3 comprises 13 residues. The CDR3 reads CASRGTARNGYTF. The CDR3 DNA follows: TGTGCCAGCAGAGGGACGGCTCGTAATGGCTACACCTTC. Combining the CDR3 with reference TRBV2 and TRBJ1-2 gives the whole variable domain EPEVTQTPSHQVTQMGQEVILRCVPISNHLYFYWYRQILGQKVEFLVSFYNNEISEKSEIFDDQFSVERPDGSNFTLKIRSTKLEDSAMYFCASRGTARNGYTFGSGTRLTVV.

The gene calls are TRBV6-1 and TRBJ2-7; 8 nucleotides match TRBD2. There are 16 residues in the CDR3. Germline lookup yields CDR1 MNHNS and CDR2 SASEGT. The V and J ends lost 1 base and 2 bases, in that order; junction bases with no gene match: 7. CDR3 in amino acids: CASSEVQLADTYEQYF. CDR3 DNA: TGTGCCAGCAGTGAAGTGCAACTAGCGGATACCTACGAGCAGTACTTC.

The V call is TRBV6-5, the J call TRBJ2-5, with D hard to call. The CDR3 runs 13 residues. CDR1 MNHEY and CDR2 SVGAGI come from the germline V gene. Trimming shortened V by 0 bases and J by 4 bases, and 6 bases separated the two germline ends. DNA of the CDR3: TGTGCCAGCAGTTACTCCTTATCAGAGACCCAGTACTTC. Its protein is CASSYSLSETQYF.

The V gene is TRBV7-2, the J gene TRBJ1-2; D gene uncertain. This CDR3 spans 14 amino acids. From germline, CDR1 is SGHTA and CDR2 FQGNSA. Deletions cut 0 bases from V and 5 bases from J, with 10 bases between. CDR3 in DNA: TGTGCCAGCAGCTTAGCGCCTGCGGTGTATGGCTACACCTTC. Translating gives CASSLAPAVYGYTF.

This chain connects TRBV5-1 to TRBJ2-7; the match to TRBD2 covers 10 bases. Germline assignment: CDR1 SGHRS and CDR2 YFSETQ. With 4 bases clipped from V and 5 bases from J, the junction kept 9 bases outside the gene matches. The CDR3 is 15 amino acids. The CDR3 nucleotides are TGCGCCAGCAGCATATCCGGGACTAGCGACGACGAGCAGTACTTC. This translates into CASSISGTSDDEQYF.

V usage is TRBV27 and J usage is TRBJ1-5; D gene ambiguous. The V end was cut by 5 bases, the J end by 7 bases, with 15 bases between. In germline, CDR1 is MNHEY, CDR2 SMNVEV (reference sequence). The CDR3 has 14 amino acids. CDR3 protein: CASSANPGLQPQHF. CDR3 in DNA: TGTGCCAGCAGTGCAAACCCAGGTTTGCAGCCCCAGCATTTT.